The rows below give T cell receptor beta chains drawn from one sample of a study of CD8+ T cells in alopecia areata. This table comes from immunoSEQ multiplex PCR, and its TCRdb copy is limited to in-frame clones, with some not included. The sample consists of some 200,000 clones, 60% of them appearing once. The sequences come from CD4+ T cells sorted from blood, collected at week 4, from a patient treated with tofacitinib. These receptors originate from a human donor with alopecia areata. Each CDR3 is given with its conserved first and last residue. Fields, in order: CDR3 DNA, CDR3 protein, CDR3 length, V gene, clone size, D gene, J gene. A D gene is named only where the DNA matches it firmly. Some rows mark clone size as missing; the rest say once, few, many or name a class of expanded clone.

TGTGCCACTTCATTGGGGTGGACTTCGAACACTGAAGCTTTCTTT,CATSLGWTSNTEAFF,15,TRBV19,.,.,TRBJ1-1
TGCGCCAGCAGCTTCCGGCAGGGGGACACTGAAGCTTTCTTT,CASSFRQGDTEAFF,14,TRBV5-1,.,TRBD1,TRBJ1-1
TGCGCCAGCCGGTCCGGACTAGCCTCAAACTACGAGCAGTACTTC,CASRSGLASNYEQYF,15,TRBV4-1,.,TRBD2,TRBJ2-7
TGTGCCTGGAGTCCCAGGGGAGATCAGCCCCAGCATTTT,CAWSPRGDQPQHF,13,TRBV30,.,.,TRBJ1-5
TGTGCCAGTAGTGCCCGTGGGCAGGGAAGGTTCGAAGCTTTCTTT,CASSARGQGRFEAFF,15,TRBV19,.,.,TRBJ1-1
TGTGCCAGCAATGAGGGGACCACATCCGAAGCTTTCTTT,CASNEGTTSEAFF,13,TRBV28,.,.,TRBJ1-1
TGTGCCTGGAGTCCAGGATACTATGGCTACACCTTC,CAWSPGYYGYTF,12,TRBV30,.,.,TRBJ1-2
TGTGCCATCAGTGGGACGGCGGATTGGTACACCTTC,CAISGTADWYTF,12,TRBV10-3,.,.,TRBJ1-2
TGTGCCAGTAGTACCTCCAGGGGGGGTAACACCGGGGAGCTGTTTTTT,CASSTSRGGNTGELFF,16,TRBV19,.,.,TRBJ2-2
TGTGCCAGCACCCGAGCCGGGAGGGCCCCTGAGACCCAGTACTTC,CASTRAGRAPETQYF,15,TRBV5-4,few,TRBD2,TRBJ2-5
TGTGCCATCAGTTCCGGGACAGGAAGCTACGAGCAGTACTTC,CAISSGTGSYEQYF,14,TRBV10-3,.,TRBD1,TRBJ2-7
TGTGCCAGCAGCGGTGCCGGGAATGACTATGGCTACACCTTC,CASSGAGNDYGYTF,14,TRBV9,.,.,TRBJ1-2
TGCAGCGTCCGGGGCCGCACAGATACGCAGTATTTT,CSVRGRTDTQYF,12,TRBV29-1,.,.,TRBJ2-3
TGCAGCGTTGCGGGTGGCCCTACCATCGGGGAGACCCAGTACTTC,CSVAGGPTIGETQYF,15,TRBV29-1,few,.,TRBJ2-5
TGTGCCAGCAAAAAGTGGGACGGATCCTACGAGCAGTACTTC,CASKKWDGSYEQYF,14,TRBV2,.,.,TRBJ2-7
TGTGCCTGGAGTATTAGCGGGGAGCAGTTCTTC,CAWSISGEQFF,11,TRBV30,.,TRBD2,TRBJ2-1
TGTGCCAGCAGTTTATTGGACAGGGATGGCTACACCTTC,CASSLLDRDGYTF,13,TRBV28,.,TRBD1,TRBJ1-2
TGTGCCAGCAGAAGGACACAAGGTTTGGAGACCCAGTACTTC,CASRRTQGLETQYF,14,TRBV2,.,.,TRBJ2-5
TGTGCCAGCAGTGAAACAGGGGAAAGCTATGGCTACACCTTC,CASSETGESYGYTF,14,TRBV6-1,.,TRBD1,TRBJ1-2
TGCAGCGTCTATTTCATGTACCAAGAGACCCAGTACTTC,CSVYFMYQETQYF,13,TRBV29-1,.,.,TRBJ2-5
TGCGCCAGCAGCGTCCTACCAGGGGGTACGGAGACCCAGTACTTC,CASSVLPGGTETQYF,15,TRBV5-1,.,TRBD1,TRBJ2-5
TGTGCCAGCAGGCTACAGGGAGACACTGAAGCTTTCTTT,CASRLQGDTEAFF,13,TRBV7-9,many,.,TRBJ1-1
TGCGCCAGCAGCTTTGCGGGGGGACCATACAATGAGCAGTTCTTC,CASSFAGGPYNEQFF,15,TRBV5-1,once,TRBD2,TRBJ2-1
TGTGCCAGCAGCTTAGACAGTATGACTGGCTACACCTTC,CASSLDSMTGYTF,13,TRBV7-2,.,.,TRBJ1-2
TGTGCCAGCAGCTCCACCCCCGAGGGGGCAAGTGAGCAGTTCTTC,CASSSTPEGASEQFF,15,TRBV5-4,.,TRBD1,TRBJ2-1
TGTGCCTGGAGGCCGGGGGCTGGATATGGCTACACCTTC,CAWRPGAGYGYTF,13,TRBV30,few,.,TRBJ1-2
TGTGCCTGGCAGACACCACCGAATGAAAAACTGTTTTTT,CAWQTPPNEKLFF,13,TRBV30,once,.,TRBJ1-4
TGTGCCAGCAGCTCTAGCGGGGGCCTCCGGGACGAGCAGTACTTC,CASSSSGGLRDEQYF,15,TRBV7-9,.,TRBD2,TRBJ2-7
TGCAGCGTTGAAGTTCCAATAGTGACAGACTATGGCTACACCTTC,CSVEVPIVTDYGYTF,15,TRBV29-1,few,.,TRBJ1-2
TGCAGCGCTGAGGGGCAGGGTCCCCCCTACGAGCAGTACTTC,CSAEGQGPPYEQYF,14,TRBV29-1,.,.,TRBJ2-7
TGCAGCGCCACCACCTCTGGAAACACCATATATTTT,CSATTSGNTIYF,12,TRBV29-1,.,.,TRBJ1-3
TGCGCCAGCAGCTTATTTGACAGTCCAGCGGTAGATACGCAGTATTTT,CASSLFDSPAVDTQYF,16,TRBV5-1,.,.,TRBJ2-3
TGCAGCGTTGCGCCCGGGACGGAGAACACTGAAGCTTTCTTT,CSVAPGTENTEAFF,14,TRBV29-1,.,.,TRBJ1-1
TGCGCCAGCAGCTCTCACGGTAATGGCGAGACCCAGTACTTC,CASSSHGNGETQYF,14,TRBV5-1,.,.,TRBJ2-5
TGTGCCAGCAGCTCGACAGGGAAGGGCACAGATACGCAGTATTTT,CASSSTGKGTDTQYF,15,TRBV7-2,.,TRBD1,TRBJ2-3
TGTGCCAGCAGTCGTCGGACAGGCGATCAGCCCCAGCATTTT,CASSRRTGDQPQHF,14,TRBV6-5,.,TRBD1,TRBJ1-5
TGTGCCAGCAGCCAAGGTCCCTATGGCTACACCTTC,CASSQGPYGYTF,12,TRBV14,few,.,TRBJ1-2
TGTGCCACCAGCAGGACAGGGACTAGGGTCGAGACCCAGTACTTC,CATSRTGTRVETQYF,15,TRBV15,.,.,TRBJ2-5
TGCGCCAGCAGCCCGACAGGGGACATTCCACCCCTCCACTTT,CASSPTGDIPPLHF,14,TRBV5-1,few,TRBD1,TRBJ1-6
TGTGCCTGGAGTTCGGGCAGCAATCAGCCCCAGCATTTT,CAWSSGSNQPQHF,13,TRBV30,.,.,TRBJ1-5
TGTGCCAGTAGCCTGATGGCCCAGCCCCAGCATTTT,CASSLMAQPQHF,12,TRBV19,.,.,TRBJ1-5
TGTGCCTGGAGTCCCTCGGACAGGGAAGGTCAACCCCAGCATTTT,CAWSPSDREGQPQHF,15,TRBV30,.,TRBD1,TRBJ1-5
TGTGCCACCAGCAGAGTGGGTAATGAGCAGTTCTTC,CATSRVGNEQFF,12,TRBV15,.,.,TRBJ2-1
TGTGCCAGCAGCGTAGCTGCGGGGGCCATCCAAGAGACCCAGTACTTC,CASSVAAGAIQETQYF,16,TRBV9,once,.,TRBJ2-5
TGCGCCAGCAGCCCCGGTATCGACACTGAAGCTTTCTTT,CASSPGIDTEAFF,13,TRBV5-1,.,.,TRBJ1-1
TGTGCCAGCAGCGTTCCCATGGATGGCACCGGGGAGCTGTTTTTT,CASSVPMDGTGELFF,15,TRBV9,.,.,TRBJ2-2
TGTGCCAGCAGCGAAACAGGGTGGGAGCTGTTTTTT,CASSETGWELFF,12,TRBV5-4,few,.,TRBJ2-2
TGTGCCTGGAGTGTCGGGCCGAACACTGAAGCTTTCTTT,CAWSVGPNTEAFF,13,TRBV30,.,.,TRBJ1-1
TGTGCCAGCAGCCCCCTGGGGGCCGCTTCCTACGAGCAGTACTTC,CASSPLGAASYEQYF,15,TRBV7-2,.,.,TRBJ2-7
TGTGCCAGCAGTACCGGGACAGGCTACCAAGAGACCCAGTACTTC,CASSTGTGYQETQYF,15,TRBV2,.,TRBD1,TRBJ2-5
TGTGCCAGTAGAAGTATCCTTGGGACAGACTATGGCTACACCTTC,CASRSILGTDYGYTF,15,TRBV19,.,TRBD1,TRBJ1-2
TGTGCCATCAGTGCCTCCGGGACAGCTAATTCACCCCTCCACTTT,CAISASGTANSPLHF,15,TRBV10-3,few,TRBD1,TRBJ1-6
TGTGCCAGCAGTCCCCCGGGAGGCAATGAGCAGTTCTTC,CASSPPGGNEQFF,13,TRBV28,.,TRBD2,TRBJ2-1
TGTGCCAGCAGATCGACCGACATCCCCACTCCCTCTGGGGCCAACGTCCTGACTTTC,CASRSTDIPTPSGANVLTF,19,TRBV7-2,few,.,TRBJ2-6
TGCAGCGTTGGGAAGACAGGACCAGGGGAAAACATTCAGTACTTC,CSVGKTGPGENIQYF,15,TRBV29-1,few,.,TRBJ2-4
TGTGCCAGCAGTGTCAATCCGGGGGGGCTCAGTGATACGCAGTATTTT,CASSVNPGGLSDTQYF,16,TRBV6-4,.,TRBD2,TRBJ2-3
TGTGCCAGCAGCTTAAGCTTAGCGGGGGGGAACCAGTACTTC,CASSLSLAGGNQYF,14,TRBV11-2,.,TRBD2,TRBJ2-5
TGTGCCAGCAGCTTAGACAGCAATCAGCCCCAGCATTTT,CASSLDSNQPQHF,13,TRBV7-9,.,.,TRBJ1-5
TGTGCCATCAGTGAGATGCAGGGAGAGAATCAGCCCCAGCATTTT,CAISEMQGENQPQHF,15,TRBV10-3,.,.,TRBJ1-5
TGTGCCTGGAGTGGATACTCAGGCTATGGCTACACCTTC,CAWSGYSGYGYTF,13,TRBV30,.,.,TRBJ1-2